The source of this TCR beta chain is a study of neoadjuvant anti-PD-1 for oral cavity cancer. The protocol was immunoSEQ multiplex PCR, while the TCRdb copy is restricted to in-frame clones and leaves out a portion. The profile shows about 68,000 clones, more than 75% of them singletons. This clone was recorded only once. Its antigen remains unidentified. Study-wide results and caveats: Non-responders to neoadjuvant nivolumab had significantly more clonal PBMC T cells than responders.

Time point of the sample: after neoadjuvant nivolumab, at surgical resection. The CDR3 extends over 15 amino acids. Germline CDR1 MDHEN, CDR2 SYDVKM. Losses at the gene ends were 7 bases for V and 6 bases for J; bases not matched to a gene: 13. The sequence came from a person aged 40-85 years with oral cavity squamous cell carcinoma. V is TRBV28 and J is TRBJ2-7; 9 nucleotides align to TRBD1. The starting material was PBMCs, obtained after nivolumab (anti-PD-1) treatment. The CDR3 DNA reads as TGTGCCAGCACCCTCTCCGGGACAGGGTGGTTCGAGCAGTACTTC. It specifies CASTLSGTGWFEQYF.